This T cell receptor (beta chain) was documented in a study of human T cells and chemical hapten exposure. General study results and limits: Expanded TCRs grouped into significantly more large CDR3 similarity clusters than controls produced.

A remark on this clonotype: Its antigen remains unidentified.

Germline V gene sequence: CDR1 SEHNR, CDR2 FQNEAQ (reference sequence). The length of the CDR3 is 14 residues. V lost 5 bases to trimming and J lost 10 bases, with 15 bases between them. The time point: pre-sensitization, week 0. Described treatment: therapeutic diphenylcyclopropenone sensitization with weekly scalp DPC. Unique molecular identifiers were linked by the library to individual cDNA molecules. One entry per CDR3 protein, called by TCRdb with MiXCR from the RACE reads. The data hold tens of thousands of distinct CDR3 sequences, with around 15% observed a single time. This specimen consisted of whole blood, obtained in connection with sensitization to the hapten diphenylcyclopropenone (DPC). The sequence came from a woman in her forties or fifties with alopecia areata. Some clones in this sample may be carry-over from other donors' samples. This sequence joins TRBV7-9 and TRBJ1-6; D perhaps matches TRBD1 (6 bases). The CDR3 region is CASSREGRGSPLHF. Written as DNA, the CDR3 is TGTGCCAGCAGCCGCGAGGGCAGGGGCTCACCCCTCCACTTT.